This T cell receptor beta chain was identified in a study of blood T cell repertoires in COVID-19. Per the original data handling: It was from reference gene primer amplification that nucleated cell counts were estimated. The method was immunoSEQ multiplex PCR; TCRdb's version includes in-frame clones alone and lacks a portion of them. The V and J calls and clone size were taken over from that table, and D and trimming were inferred from the DNA. This table holds 390,000 or so clones, around nine tenths found once. Trimming cost V 6 bases and J 4 bases, with 12 bases left between them. This CDR3 is built from 13 residues.

The chain recombines TRBV12-3 or TRBV12-4 with TRBJ1-1, with D tentatively TRBD1 (5 bases). Sample: PBMCs or T cells enriched from blood (not recorded which). The source of this sequence is a woman aged 50 to 65 who had recovered from COVID-19. CDR3 region: CASRSTGPTEAFF. The CDR3 DNA is TGTGCCAGCAGATCTACAGGTCCCACTGAAGCTTTCTTT.